Below, one T cell receptor (beta chain) is given with its context. What this receptor recognizes is not known. It has no much larger one-base neighbor in the sample; base qualities were not kept. Ends trimmed: V by 6 bases, J by 0 bases; bases unmatched to a gene: 6. The germline V gene provides CDR1 KGHSH and CDR2 LQKENI. Measured from the cysteine to the phenylalanine, the CDR3 is 16 residues long. CDR3 DNA only is kept here, 48 bases in frame from base 1. This record belongs to a study of blood T cell repertoires in COVID-19 (dated by TCRdb to 2019 to 2021). With regard to the full study: The collaborator samples originated in the United States, Italy and Spain and spanned the acute and convalescent phases of COVID-19. The prospective study material was composed of cDNA or gDNA derived from T cells, B-cell-depleted T cells, or PBMCs. Deeply sampled blood TCRbeta repertoires from subjects exposed to, actively infected with, or recovered from COVID-19 were included in the dataset. The repertoires were released in a freely available public database meant as a resource for research on the immune response to SARS-CoV-2. The samples were drawn from two sources: the first 160 participants of the ongoing ImmuneRACE study, and 1,000 to 1,500 subjects contributed by 6 global collaborators. The sample metadata nearly always contained a de-identified subject ID, COVID-19 status, age in years and sex. Where available, HLA class I and class II types were obtained from metadata supplied by the sample provider rather than from assay-based typing.

Overall study outcomes, separate from this receptor: Clinical and demographic metadata were provided uncurated, with the amount varying by source and participant.

One collaborating source in Seattle enrolled patients while the patients were actively infected and followed the patients over time throughout the course of disease. Each collaborating institution followed its own protocols to collect whole blood in K2EDTA tubes. Collaborator samples were shipped for TCRbeta analysis as frozen whole blood, isolated PBMCs, or DNA extracted from either sample type. TCRbeta CDR3 regions were amplified from genomic DNA using the immunoSEQ Assay, a bias-controlled multiplex PCR. Per the source publication's procedure: The number of nucleated cells in each sample was estimated from the amplification of reference gene primers within the assay. To quantify the absolute abundance of each unique TCRbeta CDR3 rearrangement, sequence reads were collapsed and filtered. For each sample, productive Simpson clonality was calculated as the square root of Simpson's diversity index over productive rearrangements. The source is immuneACCESS, and TCRdb retained only in-frame sequences with V and J called. Part of the clones is not carried over; for the studies checked, unresolved V genes explain less than half of this, and the remainder is unexplained. The V and J calls and the clone size are those of that table, but D and trimming were determined from the DNA. The sample table shows over 200,000 clones, and under 85% are seen once. The top ten clonotypes cover roughly 1.3% of the sample.

The chain couples TRBV18 to TRBJ2-1; 9 bases in the junction line up with TRBD2. The sequence was obtained from a woman in her 30s with COVID-19, enrolled during active disease. Sequenced input: peripheral blood. The CDR3 region reads CASSRLADSSYNEQFF. The DNA sequence reads TGTGCCAGCTCTAGACTAGCGGATAGCTCCTACAATGAGCAGTTCTTC.